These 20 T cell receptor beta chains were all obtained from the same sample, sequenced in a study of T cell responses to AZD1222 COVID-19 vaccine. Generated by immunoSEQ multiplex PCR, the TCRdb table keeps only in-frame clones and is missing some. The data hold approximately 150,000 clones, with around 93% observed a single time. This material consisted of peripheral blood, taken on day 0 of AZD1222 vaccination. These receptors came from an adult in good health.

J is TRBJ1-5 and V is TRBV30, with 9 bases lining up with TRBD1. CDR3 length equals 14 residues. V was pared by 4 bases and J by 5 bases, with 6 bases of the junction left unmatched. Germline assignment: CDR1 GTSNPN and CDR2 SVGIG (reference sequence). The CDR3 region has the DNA TGTGCCTGGAAAGGACAGGGGACCGATCAGCCCCAGCATTTT. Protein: CAWKGQGTDQPQHF. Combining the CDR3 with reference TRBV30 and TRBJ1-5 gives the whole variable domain SQTIHQWPATLVQPVGSPLSLECTVEGTSNPNLYWYRQAAGRGLQLLFYSVGIGQISSEVPQNLSASRPQDRQFILSSKKLLLSDSGFYLCAWKGQGTDQPQHFGDGTRLSIL.

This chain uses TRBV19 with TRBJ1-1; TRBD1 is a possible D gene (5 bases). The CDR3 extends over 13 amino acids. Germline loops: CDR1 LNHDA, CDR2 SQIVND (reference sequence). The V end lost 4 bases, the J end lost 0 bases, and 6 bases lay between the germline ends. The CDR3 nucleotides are TGTGCCAGTAGTAGGGGCCTGAACACTGAAGCTTTCTTT. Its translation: CASSRGLNTEAFF. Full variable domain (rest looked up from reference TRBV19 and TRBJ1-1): DGGITQSPKYLFRKEGQNVTLSCEQNLNHDAMYWYRQDPGQGLRLIYYSQIVNDFQKGDIAEGYSVSREKKESFPLTVTSAQKNPTAFYLCASSRGLNTEAFFGQGTRLTVV.

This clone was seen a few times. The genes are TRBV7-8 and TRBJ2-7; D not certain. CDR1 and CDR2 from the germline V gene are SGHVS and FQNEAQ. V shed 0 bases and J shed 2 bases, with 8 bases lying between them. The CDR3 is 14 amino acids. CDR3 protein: CASSLAPGTYEQYF. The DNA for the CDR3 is TGTGCCAGCAGCTTAGCCCCTGGCACCTACGAGCAGTACTTC.

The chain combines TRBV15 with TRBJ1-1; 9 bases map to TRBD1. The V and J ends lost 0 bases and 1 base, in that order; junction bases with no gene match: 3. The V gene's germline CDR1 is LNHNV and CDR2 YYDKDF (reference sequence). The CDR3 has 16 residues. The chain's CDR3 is CATSREPTGGNTEAFF. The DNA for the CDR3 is TGTGCCACCAGCAGAGAACCGACAGGGGGGAACACTGAAGCTTTCTTT.

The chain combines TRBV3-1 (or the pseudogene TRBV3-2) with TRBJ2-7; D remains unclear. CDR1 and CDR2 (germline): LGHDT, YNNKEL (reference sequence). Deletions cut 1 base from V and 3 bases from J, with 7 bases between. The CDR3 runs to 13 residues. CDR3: CASSQGYSYEQYF. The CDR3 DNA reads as TGTGCCAGCAGCCAAGGGTACAGCTACGAGCAGTACTTC.

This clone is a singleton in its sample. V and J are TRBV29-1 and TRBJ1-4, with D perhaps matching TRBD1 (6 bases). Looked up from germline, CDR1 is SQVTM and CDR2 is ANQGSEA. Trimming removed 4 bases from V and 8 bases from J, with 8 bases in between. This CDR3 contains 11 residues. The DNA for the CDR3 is TGCAGCGTTGGAACAGGGGAAAAACTGTTTTTT. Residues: CSVGTGEKLFF.

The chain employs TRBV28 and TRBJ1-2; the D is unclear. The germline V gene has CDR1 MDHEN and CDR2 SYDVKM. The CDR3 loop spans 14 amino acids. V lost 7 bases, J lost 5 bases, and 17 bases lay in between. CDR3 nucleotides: TGTGCCAGCACCGTTTCGGCGGCAACTTATGGCTACACCTTC. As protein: CASTVSAATYGYTF.

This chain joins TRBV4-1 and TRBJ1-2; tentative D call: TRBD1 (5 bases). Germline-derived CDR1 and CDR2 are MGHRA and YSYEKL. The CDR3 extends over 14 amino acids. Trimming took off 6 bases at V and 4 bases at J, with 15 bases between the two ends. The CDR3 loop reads CASSMSQGFYGYTF. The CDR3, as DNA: TGCGCCAGCAGTATGTCGCAGGGCTTCTATGGCTACACCTTC.

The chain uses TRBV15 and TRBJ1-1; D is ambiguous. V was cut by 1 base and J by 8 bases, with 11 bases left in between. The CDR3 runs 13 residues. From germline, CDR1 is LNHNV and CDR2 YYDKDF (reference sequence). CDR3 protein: CATSRVGRIEAFF. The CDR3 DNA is TGTGCCACCAGCAGAGTCGGTAGGATAGAAGCTTTCTTT.

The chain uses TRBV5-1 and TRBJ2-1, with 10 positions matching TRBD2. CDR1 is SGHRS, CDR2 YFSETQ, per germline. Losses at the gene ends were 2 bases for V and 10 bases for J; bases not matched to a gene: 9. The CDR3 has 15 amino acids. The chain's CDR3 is CASSLGIAGGDEQFF. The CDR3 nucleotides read TGCGCCAGCAGCTTAGGAATAGCGGGAGGAGACGAGCAGTTCTTC.

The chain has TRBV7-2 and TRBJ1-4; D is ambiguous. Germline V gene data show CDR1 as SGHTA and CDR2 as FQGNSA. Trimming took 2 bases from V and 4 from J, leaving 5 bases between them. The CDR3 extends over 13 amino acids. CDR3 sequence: CASSLQVNEKLFF. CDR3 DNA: TGTGCCAGCAGCTTACAGGTTAATGAAAAACTGTTTTTT.

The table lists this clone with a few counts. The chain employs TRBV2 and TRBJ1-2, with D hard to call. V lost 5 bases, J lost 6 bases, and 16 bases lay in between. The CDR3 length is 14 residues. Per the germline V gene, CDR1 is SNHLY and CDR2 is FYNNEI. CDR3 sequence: CASSITGLPDGYTF. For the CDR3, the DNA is TGTGCCAGCAGTATAACGGGCCTTCCGGATGGCTACACCTTC.

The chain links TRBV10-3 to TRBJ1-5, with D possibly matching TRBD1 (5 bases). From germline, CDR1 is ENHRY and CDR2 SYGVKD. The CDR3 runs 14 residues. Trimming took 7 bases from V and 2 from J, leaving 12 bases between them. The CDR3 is CAIKDGGGNQPQHF. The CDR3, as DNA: TGTGCCATCAAAGACGGGGGGGGCAATCAGCCCCAGCATTTT.

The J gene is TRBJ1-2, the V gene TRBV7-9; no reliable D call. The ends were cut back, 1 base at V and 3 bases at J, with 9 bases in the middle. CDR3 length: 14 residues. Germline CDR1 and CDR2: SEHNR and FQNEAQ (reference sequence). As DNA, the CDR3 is TGTGCCAGCAGCTTAGGTGGGGTATACTATGGCTACACCTTC. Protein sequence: CASSLGGVYYGYTF.

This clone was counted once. CDR3 protein: CASSPGTSYNEQFF. Written as DNA, the CDR3 is TGTGCCAGCTCACCAGGGACCTCATACAATGAGCAGTTCTTC. The chain couples TRBV18 to TRBJ2-1; D could derive from TRBD1 or TRBD2 (5 bases each). V was cut by 2 bases and J by 4 bases, with 9 bases left in between. Germline CDR1 reads KGHSH; CDR2 reads LQKENI. The CDR3 runs 14 residues.

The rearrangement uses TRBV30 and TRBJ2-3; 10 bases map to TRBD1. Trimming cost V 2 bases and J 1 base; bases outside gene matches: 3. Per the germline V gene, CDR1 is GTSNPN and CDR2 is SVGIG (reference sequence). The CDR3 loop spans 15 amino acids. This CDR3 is CAWSFGTGGTDTQYF. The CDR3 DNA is TGTGCCTGGAGTTTCGGGACAGGGGGCACAGATACGCAGTATTTT.

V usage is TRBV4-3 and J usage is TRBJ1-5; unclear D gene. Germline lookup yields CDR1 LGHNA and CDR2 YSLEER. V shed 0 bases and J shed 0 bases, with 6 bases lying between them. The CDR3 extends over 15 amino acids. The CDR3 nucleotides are TGCGCCAGCAGCCAAGACAACTATAGCAATCAGCCCCAGCATTTT. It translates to CASSQDNYSNQPQHF.

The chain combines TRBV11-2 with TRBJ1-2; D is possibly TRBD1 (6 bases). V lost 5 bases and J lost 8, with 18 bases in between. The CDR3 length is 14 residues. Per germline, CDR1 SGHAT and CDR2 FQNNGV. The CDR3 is CASSPTVGAGGYTF. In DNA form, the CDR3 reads TGTGCCAGCAGCCCCACGGTGGGGGCCGGCGGCTACACCTTC.

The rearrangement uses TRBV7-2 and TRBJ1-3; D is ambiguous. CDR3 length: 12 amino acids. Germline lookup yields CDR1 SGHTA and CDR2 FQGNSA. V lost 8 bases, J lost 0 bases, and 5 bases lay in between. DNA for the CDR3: TGTGCCAGCTCACACTCTGGAAACACCATATATTTT. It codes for CASSHSGNTIYF.

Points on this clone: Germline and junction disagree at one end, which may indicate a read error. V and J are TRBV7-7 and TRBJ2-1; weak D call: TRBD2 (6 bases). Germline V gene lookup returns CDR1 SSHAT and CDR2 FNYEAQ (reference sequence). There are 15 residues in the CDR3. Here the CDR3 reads CASSLGPRGSNEQFF. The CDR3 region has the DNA TGTGCTAGCAGCTTAGGTCCCCGGGGGTCGAATGAGCAGTTCTTC.